This T cell receptor beta chain comes out of a study of hypomethylating agent response in myelodysplastic syndrome. Study-wide context: Of approximately 10 patients, about 5 carried TET2, the most frequent mutation. Six or seven patients responded with complete response or hematologic improvement; roughly five did not. Study-wide results and limits: Across all patients and within response groups, hypomethylating treatment left richness, diversity and clonality without significant change.

This clone was seen only once. The antigen is undetermined. This table comes from immunoSEQ multiplex PCR, and its TCRdb copy is limited to in-frame clones, with some not included. The data contain thousands of clones, about 88% of them singletons. V was clipped by 5 bases and J by 10 bases, with 18 bases between them. This CDR3 is built from 13 residues. Germline-derived CDR1 and CDR2 are GTSNPN and SVGIG (reference sequence). This rearrangement joins TRBV30 to TRBJ2-1, with TRBD2 as a possible D gene (6 bases). The source was bone marrow, collected before or after starting hypomethylating agent treatment for myelodysplastic syndrome (not recorded which). The TCR originated in a human donor with myelodysplastic syndrome. The CDR3 bases are TGTGCCTGGGGTGCTACGGAACGGGAGGAGCAGTTCTTC. The encoded protein is CAWGATEREEQFF.